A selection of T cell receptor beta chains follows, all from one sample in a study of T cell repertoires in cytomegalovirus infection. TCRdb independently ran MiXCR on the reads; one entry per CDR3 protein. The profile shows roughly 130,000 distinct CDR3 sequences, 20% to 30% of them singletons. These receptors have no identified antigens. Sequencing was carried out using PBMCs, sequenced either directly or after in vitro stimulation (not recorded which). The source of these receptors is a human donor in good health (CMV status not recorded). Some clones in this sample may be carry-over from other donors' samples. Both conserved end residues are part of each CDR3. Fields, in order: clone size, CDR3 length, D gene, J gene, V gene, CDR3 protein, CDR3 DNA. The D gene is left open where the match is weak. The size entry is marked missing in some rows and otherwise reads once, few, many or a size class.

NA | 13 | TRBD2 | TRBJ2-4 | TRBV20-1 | CSALRTRGNIQYF | TGCAGTGCCCTCCGGACTAGGGGAAACATTCAGTACTTC
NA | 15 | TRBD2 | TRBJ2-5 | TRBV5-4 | CASSLELAGVETQYF | TGTGCCAGCAGCTTGGAACTAGCGGGAGTAGAGACCCAGTACTTC
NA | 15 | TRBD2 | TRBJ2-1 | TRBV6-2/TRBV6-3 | CASSISGAGYNEQFF | TGTGCCAGCAGCATAAGCGGGGCTGGATACAATGAGCAGTTCTTC
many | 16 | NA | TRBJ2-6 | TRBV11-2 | CASSSTGGAGANVLTF | TGTGCCAGCAGCTCCACAGGAGGGGCTGGGGCCAACGTCCTGACTTTC
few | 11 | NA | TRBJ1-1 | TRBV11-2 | CASSLLSEAFF | TGTGCCAGCAGCTTGTTGAGTGAAGCTTTCTTT
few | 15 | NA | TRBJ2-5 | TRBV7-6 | CASSLRLDREETQYF | TGTGCCAGCAGCTTAAGACTAGACCGGGAGGAGACCCAGTACTTC
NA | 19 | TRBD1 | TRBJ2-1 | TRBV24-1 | CATSDPEWTGGDVYNEQFF | TGTGCCACCAGTGATCCCGAATGGACAGGGGGCGACGTATACAATGAGCAGTTCTTC
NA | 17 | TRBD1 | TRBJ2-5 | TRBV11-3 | CASSLENFGTGRETQYF | TGTGCCAGCAGCTTAGAGAATTTTGGGACAGGGAGAGAGACCCAGTACTTC
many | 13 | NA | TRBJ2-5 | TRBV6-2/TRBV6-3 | CASSDPPVETQYF | TGTGCCAGCAGTGATCCCCCGGTGGAGACCCAGTACTTC
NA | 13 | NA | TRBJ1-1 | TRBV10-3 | CAISGGMNTEAFF | TGTGCCATCAGTGGGGGAATGAACACTGAAGCTTTCTTT
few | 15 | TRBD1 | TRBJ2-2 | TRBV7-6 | CASSPFTGTGGVLFF | TGTGCCAGCAGCCCCTTCACCGGGACAGGGGGAGTTCTGTTTTTT
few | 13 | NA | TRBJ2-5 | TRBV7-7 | CASSFGVQETQYF | TGTGCCAGCAGCTTCGGGGTACAAGAGACCCAGTACTTC
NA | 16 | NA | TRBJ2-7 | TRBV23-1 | CASNPRDSTHRGEQYF | TGCGCCAGCAACCCCAGGGACTCAACACACAGAGGCGAGCAGTACTTC
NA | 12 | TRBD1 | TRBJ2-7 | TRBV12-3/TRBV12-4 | CASPDRDYEQYF | TGTGCCAGCCCGGACAGGGACTACGAGCAGTACTTC
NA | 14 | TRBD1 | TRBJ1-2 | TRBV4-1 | CASTPDRDRYGYTF | TGCGCCAGCACCCCGGACAGGGATCGGTATGGCTACACCTTC
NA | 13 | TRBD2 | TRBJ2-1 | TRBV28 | CASTAGGINEQFF | TGTGCCAGCACCGCGGGAGGGATCAATGAGCAGTTCTTC
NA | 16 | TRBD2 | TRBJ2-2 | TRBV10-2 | CASRTSGSGGTGELFF | TGCGCCAGTCGGACTAGCGGGAGCGGCGGCACCGGGGAGCTGTTTTTT
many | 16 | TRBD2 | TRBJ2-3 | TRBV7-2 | CASSYSGSQFVDTQYF | TGTGCCAGCAGTTATAGCGGGAGTCAATTCGTAGATACGCAGTATTTT
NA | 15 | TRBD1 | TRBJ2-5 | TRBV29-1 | CSVEPDRGRSETQYF | TGCAGCGTTGAACCAGACAGGGGGAGGTCAGAGACCCAGTACTTC
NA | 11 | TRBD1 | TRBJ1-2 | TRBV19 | CASQGAQGYTF | TGTGCCAGTCAGGGGGCGCAAGGCTACACCTTC
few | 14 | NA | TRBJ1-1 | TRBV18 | CASSPFDMGAEAFF | TGTGCCAGCTCACCATTTGACATGGGGGCTGAAGCTTTCTTT
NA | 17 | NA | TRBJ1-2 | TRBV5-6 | CASAPSGPRRDLYGYTF | TGTGCCAGCGCTCCATCGGGACCACGACGCGATTTATATGGCTACACCTTC
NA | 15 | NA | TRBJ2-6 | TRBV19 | CASSISGSGANVLTF | TGTGCCAGTAGTATTTCGGGGAGCGGGGCCAACGTCCTGACTTTC
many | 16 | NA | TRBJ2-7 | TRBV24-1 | CATSDNRGPGTYEQYF | TGTGCCACCAGTGATAATCGGGGGCCAGGTACCTACGAGCAGTACTTC
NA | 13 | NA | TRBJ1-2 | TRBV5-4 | CASSPGVHSGYTF | TGTGCCAGCAGCCCGGGAGTTCATTCCGGCTACACCTTC
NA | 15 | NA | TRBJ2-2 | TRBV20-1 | CSARVRRVATGELFF | TGCAGTGCTAGAGTACGGAGAGTGGCCACCGGGGAGCTGTTTTTT
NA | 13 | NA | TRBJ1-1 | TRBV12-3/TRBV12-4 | CASSFQGTGEAFF | TGTGCCAGCAGTTTCCAAGGGACCGGTGAAGCTTTCTTT
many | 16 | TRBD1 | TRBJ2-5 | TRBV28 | CASSLFGQAHQETQYF | TGTGCCAGCAGTCTCTTCGGACAGGCCCACCAAGAGACCCAGTACTTC
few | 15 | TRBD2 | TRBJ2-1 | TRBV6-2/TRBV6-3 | CASSNRLAGNNEQFF | TGTGCCAGCAGTAATCGACTAGCGGGAAACAATGAGCAGTTCTTC
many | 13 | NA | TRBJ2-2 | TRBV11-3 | CASSFSIPGELFF | TGTGCCAGCAGCTTTTCAATCCCCGGGGAGCTGTTTTTT
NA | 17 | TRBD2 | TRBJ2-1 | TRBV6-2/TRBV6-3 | CASSYISGRSSYNEQFF | TGTGCCAGCAGTTATATTAGCGGGAGGAGCTCCTACAATGAGCAGTTCTTC
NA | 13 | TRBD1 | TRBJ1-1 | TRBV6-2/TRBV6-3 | CASRGSGGREAFF | TGTGCCAGCAGGGGGTCAGGGGGAAGAGAAGCTTTCTTT